This TCR beta chain emerged from a study of T cell changes during pregnancy in multiple sclerosis. This clone was picked up one time. At one of its ends the junction is not consistent with the germline gene, which may arise from a read error. Other DNA sequences from this sample encode an identical CDR3 as well. Sequenced by immunoSEQ multiplex PCR; TCRdb stores in-frame clones only, minus some. The sample shows 55,000 to 85,000 clones, about 90% of them seen only once. This CDR3 region has 14 residues. Germline CDR1 and CDR2: GTSNPN and SVGIG (reference sequence). This receptor was taken from a female donor with multiple sclerosis, enrolled in a pregnancy study. The gene calls are TRBV30 and TRBJ1-5; tentative D call: TRBD1 (6 bases). The sequencing used CD4+ T cells from peripheral blood mononuclear cells, collected after pregnancy. The CDR3 here is CAWSTRAGGQPQHF. CDR3 DNA sequence: TGTGCCTGGAGTACGAGGGCAGGAGGACAGCCCCAACATTTT.